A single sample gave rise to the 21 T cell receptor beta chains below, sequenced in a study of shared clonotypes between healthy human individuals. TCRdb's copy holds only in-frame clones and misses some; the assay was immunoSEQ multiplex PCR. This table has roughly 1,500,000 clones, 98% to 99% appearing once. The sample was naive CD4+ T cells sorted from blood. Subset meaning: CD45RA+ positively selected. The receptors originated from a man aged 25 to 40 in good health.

The CDR3 region is CASSPKMTAEQFF. The CDR3 DNA reads TGTGCCAGCTCACCAAAGATGACAGCAGAGCAGTTCTTC. The chain is built from TRBV18 and TRBJ2-1; D might be TRBD1 (5 bases). Germline V gene lookup returns CDR1 KGHSH and CDR2 LQKENI. Trimming removed 2 bases at V and 10 bases at J, with 12 bases between. This CDR3 spans 13 amino acids.

CDR3 nucleotides: TGTGCCAGCAGCCGGGACTACCACAGCGAGCAGTACTTC. Translating gives CASSRDYHSEQYF. The chain is built from TRBV7-2 and TRBJ2-7; 7 nucleotides align to TRBD2. In germline, CDR1 is SGHTA, CDR2 FQGNSA. The CDR3 covers 13 residues. Unmatched junction bases numbered 7, after V lost 5 bases and J lost 6 bases.

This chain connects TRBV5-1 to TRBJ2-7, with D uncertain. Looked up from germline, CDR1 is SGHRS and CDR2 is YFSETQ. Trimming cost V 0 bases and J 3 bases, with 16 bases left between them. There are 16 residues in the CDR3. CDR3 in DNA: TGCGCCAGCAGCTTGGCTTCGTCGGACCCGCGCTACGAGCAGTACTTC. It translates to CASSLASSDPRYEQYF. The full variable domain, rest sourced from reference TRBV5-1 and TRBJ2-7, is KAGVTQTPRYLIKTRGQQVTLSCSPISGHRSVSWYQQTPGQGLQFLFEYFSETQRNKGNFPGRFSGRQFSNSRSEMNVSTLELGDSALYLCASSLASSDPRYEQYFGPGTRLTVT.

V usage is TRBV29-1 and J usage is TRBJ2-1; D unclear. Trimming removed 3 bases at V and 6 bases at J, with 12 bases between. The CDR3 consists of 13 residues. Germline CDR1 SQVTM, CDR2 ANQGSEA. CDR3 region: CSVDMLIGNEQFF. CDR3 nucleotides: TGCAGCGTTGACATGTTGATTGGCAATGAGCAGTTCTTC.

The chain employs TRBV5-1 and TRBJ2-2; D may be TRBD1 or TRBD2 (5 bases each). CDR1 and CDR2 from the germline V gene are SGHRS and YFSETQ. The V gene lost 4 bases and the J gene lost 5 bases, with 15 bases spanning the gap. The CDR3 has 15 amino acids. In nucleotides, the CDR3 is TGCGCCAGCAGCGCCCGGGGCAGTCGGACCGGGGAGCTGTTTTTT. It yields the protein CASSARGSRTGELFF.

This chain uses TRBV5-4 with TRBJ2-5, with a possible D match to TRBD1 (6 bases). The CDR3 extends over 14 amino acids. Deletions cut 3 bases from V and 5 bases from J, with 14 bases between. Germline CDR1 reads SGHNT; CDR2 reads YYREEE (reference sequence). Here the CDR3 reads CASSSWGLGETQYF. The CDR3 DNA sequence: TGTGCCAGCAGCTCCTGGGGGCTTGGGGAGACCCAGTACTTC.

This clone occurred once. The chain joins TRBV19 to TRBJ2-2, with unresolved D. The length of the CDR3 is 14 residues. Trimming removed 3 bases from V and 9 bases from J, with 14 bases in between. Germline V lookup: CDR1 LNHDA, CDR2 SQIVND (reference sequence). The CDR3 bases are TGTGCCAGTAGTATCCGGGCCCGGTCTCGGGAGCTGTTTTTT. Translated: CASSIRARSRELFF.

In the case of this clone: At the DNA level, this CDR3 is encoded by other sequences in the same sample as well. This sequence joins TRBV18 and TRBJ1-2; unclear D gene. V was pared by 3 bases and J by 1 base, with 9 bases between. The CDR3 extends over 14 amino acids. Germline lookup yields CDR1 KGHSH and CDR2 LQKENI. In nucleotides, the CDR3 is TGTGCCAGCTCACCTACCCGGGATAACTATGGCTACACCTTC. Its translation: CASSPTRDNYGYTF.

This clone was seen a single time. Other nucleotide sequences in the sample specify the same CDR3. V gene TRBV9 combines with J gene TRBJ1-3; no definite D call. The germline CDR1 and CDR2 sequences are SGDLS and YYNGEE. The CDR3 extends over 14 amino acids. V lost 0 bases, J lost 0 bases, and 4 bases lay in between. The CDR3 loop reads CASSVVSSGNTIYF. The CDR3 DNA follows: TGTGCCAGCAGCGTAGTGAGCTCTGGAAACACCATATATTTT.

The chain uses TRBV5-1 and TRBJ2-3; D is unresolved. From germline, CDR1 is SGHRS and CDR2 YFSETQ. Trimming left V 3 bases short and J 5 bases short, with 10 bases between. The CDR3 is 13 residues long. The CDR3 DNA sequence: TGCGCCAGCAGCTCAGTCCGACAAGATACGCAGTATTTT. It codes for CASSSVRQDTQYF.

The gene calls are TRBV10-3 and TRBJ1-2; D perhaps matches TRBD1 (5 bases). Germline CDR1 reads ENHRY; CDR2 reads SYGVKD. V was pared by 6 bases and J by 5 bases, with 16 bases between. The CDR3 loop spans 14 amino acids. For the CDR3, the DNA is TGTGCCATCAGAGACGGAAGGGGCGCATATGGCTACACCTTC. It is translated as CAIRDGRGAYGYTF.

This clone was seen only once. The CDR3 sequence: CASSVASRAGTEEQYF. For the CDR3, the DNA is TGTGCCAGCAGCGTAGCTAGTAGGGCAGGGACGGAGGAGCAGTACTTC. This chain uses TRBV9 with TRBJ2-7; either TRBD1 or TRBD2 may supply D (5 bases each). There are 16 residues in the CDR3. The V gene lost 0 bases and the J gene lost 7 bases, with 20 bases spanning the gap. From germline, CDR1 is SGDLS and CDR2 YYNGEE. Complete variable domain (other parts from reference TRBV9 and TRBJ2-7): DSGVTQTPKHLITATGQRVTLRCSPRSGDLSVYWYQQSLDQGLQFLIQYYNGEERAKGNILERFSAQQFPDLHSELNLSSLELGDSALYFCASSVASRAGTEEQYFGPGTRLTVT.

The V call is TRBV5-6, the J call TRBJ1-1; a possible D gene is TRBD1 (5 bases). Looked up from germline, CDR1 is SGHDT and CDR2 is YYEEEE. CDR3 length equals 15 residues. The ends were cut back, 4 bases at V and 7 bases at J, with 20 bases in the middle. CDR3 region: CASSPAGRLGLEAFF. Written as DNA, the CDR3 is TGTGCCAGCAGCCCCGCGGGCAGGCTGGGACTTGAAGCTTTCTTT.

CDR3 amino acids: CASSVTGARNTGELFF. In nucleotides, the CDR3 is TGTGCCAGCAGTGTAACAGGGGCTAGGAACACCGGGGAGCTGTTTTTT. The chain links TRBV25-1 to TRBJ2-2, with 7 bases lining up with TRBD1. The length of the CDR3 is 16 residues. CDR1 and CDR2 (germline): MGHDK, SYGVNS. Trimming at V came to 4 bases and at J to 1 base, leaving 6 bases not matched to a gene. The complete variable domain, with remaining parts taken from reference TRBV25-1 and TRBJ2-2, reads EADIYQTPRYLVIGTGKKITLECSQTMGHDKMYWYQQDPGMELHLIHYSYGVNSTEKGDLSSESTVSRIRTEHFPLTLESARPSHTSQYLCASSVTGARNTGELFFGEGSRLTVL.

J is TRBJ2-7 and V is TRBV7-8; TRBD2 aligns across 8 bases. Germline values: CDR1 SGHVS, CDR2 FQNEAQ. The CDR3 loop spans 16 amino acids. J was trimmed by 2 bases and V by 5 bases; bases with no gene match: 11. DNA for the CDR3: TGTGCCAGCAGCCCCATGACGGGACTAGGTCCCTACGAGCAGTACTTC. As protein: CASSPMTGLGPYEQYF.

Here the CDR3 reads CASSYSRIPNEQYF. For the CDR3, the DNA is TGTGCCAGCAGTTACTCGCGGATTCCCAACGAGCAGTACTTC. This chain joins TRBV6-5 and TRBJ2-7; no firm D call. The CDR3 extends over 14 amino acids. Germline V gives CDR1 MNHEY, CDR2 SVGAGI. V dropped 0 bases and J dropped 5 bases, with 11 bases sitting between them.

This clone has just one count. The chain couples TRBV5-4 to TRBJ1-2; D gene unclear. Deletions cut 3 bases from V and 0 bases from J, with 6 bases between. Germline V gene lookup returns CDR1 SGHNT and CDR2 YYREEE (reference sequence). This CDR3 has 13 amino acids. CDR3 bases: TGTGCCAGCAGCTCCACGACTAACTATGGCTACACCTTC. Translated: CASSSTTNYGYTF.

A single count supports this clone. The CDR3 loop reads CASSETTGLETQYF. In nucleotides, the CDR3 is TGTGCCAGCAGTGAGACGACAGGGTTAGAGACCCAGTACTTC. The J gene is TRBJ2-5, the V gene TRBV2, with 7 bases fitting TRBD1. CDR3 length: 14 amino acids. Germline V gives CDR1 SNHLY, CDR2 FYNNEI. With 3 bases clipped from V and 4 bases from J, the junction kept 5 bases outside the gene matches.

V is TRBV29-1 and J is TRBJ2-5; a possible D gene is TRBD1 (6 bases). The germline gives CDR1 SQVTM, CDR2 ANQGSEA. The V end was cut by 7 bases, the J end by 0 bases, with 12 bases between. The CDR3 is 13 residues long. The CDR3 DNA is TGCAGCGGAAATACAGGGTACCAAGAGACCCAGTACTTC. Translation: CSGNTGYQETQYF. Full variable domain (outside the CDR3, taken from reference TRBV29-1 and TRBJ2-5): SAVISQKPSRDICQRGTSLTIQCQVDSQVTMMFWYRQQPGQSLTLIATANQGSEATYESGFVIDKFPISRPNLTFSTLTVSNMSPEDSSIYLCSGNTGYQETQYFGPGTRLLVL.

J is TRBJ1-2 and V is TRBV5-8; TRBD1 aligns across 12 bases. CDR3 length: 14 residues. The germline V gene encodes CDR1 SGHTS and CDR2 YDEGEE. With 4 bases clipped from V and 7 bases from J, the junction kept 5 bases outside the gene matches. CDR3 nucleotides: TGTGCCAGCAGCAGGAGGGACAGGGGGCTTGGCTACACCTTC. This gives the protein CASSRRDRGLGYTF.

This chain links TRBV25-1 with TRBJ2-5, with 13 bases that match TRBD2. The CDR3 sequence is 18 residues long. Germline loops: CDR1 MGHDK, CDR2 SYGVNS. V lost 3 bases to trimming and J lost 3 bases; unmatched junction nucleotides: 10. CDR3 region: CASSDPPVGLAGKETQYF. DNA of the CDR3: TGTGCCAGCAGTGATCCTCCGGTGGGACTAGCGGGAAAAGAGACCCAGTACTTC.